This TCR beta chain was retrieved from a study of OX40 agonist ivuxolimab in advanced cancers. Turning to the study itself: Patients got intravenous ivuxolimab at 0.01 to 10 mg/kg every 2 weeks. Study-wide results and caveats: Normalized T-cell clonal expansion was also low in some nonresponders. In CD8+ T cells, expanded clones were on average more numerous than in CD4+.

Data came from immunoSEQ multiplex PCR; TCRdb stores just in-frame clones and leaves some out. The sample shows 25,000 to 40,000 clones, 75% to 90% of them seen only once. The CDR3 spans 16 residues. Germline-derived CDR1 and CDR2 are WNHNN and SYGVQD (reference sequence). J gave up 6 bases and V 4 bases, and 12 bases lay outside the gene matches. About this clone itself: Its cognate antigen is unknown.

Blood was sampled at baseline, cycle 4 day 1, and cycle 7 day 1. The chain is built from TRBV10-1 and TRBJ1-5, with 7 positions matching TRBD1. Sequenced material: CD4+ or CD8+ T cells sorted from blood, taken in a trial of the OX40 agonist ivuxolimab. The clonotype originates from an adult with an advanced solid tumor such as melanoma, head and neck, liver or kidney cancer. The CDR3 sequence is CASSGPRDSRAQPQHF. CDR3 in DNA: TGCGCCAGCAGTGGCCCCCGGGACAGTCGTGCTCAGCCCCAGCATTTT.